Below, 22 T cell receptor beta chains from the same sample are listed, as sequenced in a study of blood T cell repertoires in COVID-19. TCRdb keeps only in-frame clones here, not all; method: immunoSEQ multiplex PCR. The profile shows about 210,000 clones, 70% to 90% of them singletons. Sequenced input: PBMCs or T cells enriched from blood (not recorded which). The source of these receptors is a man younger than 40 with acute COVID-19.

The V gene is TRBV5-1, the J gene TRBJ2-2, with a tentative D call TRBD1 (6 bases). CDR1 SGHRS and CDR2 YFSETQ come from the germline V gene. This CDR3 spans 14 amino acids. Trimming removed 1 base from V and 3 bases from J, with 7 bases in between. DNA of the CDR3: TGCGCCAGCAGCTTGTACAGGGACACCGGGGAGCTGTTTTTT. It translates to CASSLYRDTGELFF.

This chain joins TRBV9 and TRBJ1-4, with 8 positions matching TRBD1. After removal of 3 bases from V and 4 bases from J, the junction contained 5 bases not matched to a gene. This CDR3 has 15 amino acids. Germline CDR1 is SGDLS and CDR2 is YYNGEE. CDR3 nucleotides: TGTGCCAGCAGCGCCCAGGGGGCTCGTAATGAAAAACTGTTTTTT. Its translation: CASSAQGARNEKLFF.

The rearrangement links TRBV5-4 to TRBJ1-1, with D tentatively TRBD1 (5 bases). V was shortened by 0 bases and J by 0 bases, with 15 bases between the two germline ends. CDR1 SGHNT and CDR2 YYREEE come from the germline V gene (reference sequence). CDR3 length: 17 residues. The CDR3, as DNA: TGTGCCAGCAGCTTGGGGGGGGTCCCCCCCATGAACACTGAAGCTTTCTTT. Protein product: CASSLGGVPPMNTEAFF.

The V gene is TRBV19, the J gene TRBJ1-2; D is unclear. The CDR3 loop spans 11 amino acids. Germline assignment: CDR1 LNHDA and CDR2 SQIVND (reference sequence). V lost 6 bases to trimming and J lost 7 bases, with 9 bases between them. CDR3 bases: TGTGCCAGTAGGGCCGCAGGTGGCTACACCTTC. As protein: CASRAAGGYTF. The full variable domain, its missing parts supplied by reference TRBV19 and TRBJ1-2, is DGGITQSPKYLFRKEGQNVTLSCEQNLNHDAMYWYRQDPGQGLRLIYYSQIVNDFQKGDIAEGYSVSREKKESFPLTVTSAQKNPTAFYLCASRAAGGYTFGSGTRLTVV.

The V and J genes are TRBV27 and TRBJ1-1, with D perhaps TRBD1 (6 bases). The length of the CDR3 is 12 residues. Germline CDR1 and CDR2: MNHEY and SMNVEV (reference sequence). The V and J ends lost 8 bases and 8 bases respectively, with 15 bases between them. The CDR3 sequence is CASGIQGLEAFF. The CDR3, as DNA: TGTGCCAGCGGAATACAGGGTTTGGAAGCTTTCTTT.

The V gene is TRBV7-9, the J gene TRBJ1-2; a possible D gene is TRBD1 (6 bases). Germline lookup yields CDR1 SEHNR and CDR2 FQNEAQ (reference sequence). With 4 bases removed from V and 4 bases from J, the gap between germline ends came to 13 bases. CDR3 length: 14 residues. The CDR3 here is CASSSGVGVYGYTF. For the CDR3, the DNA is TGTGCCAGCAGCTCAGGGGTGGGGGTCTATGGCTACACCTTC. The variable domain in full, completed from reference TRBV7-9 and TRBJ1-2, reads DTGVSQNPRHKITKRGQNVTFRCDPISEHNRLYWYRQTLGQGPEFLTYFQNEAQLEKSRLLSDRFSAERPKGSFSTLEIQRTEQGDSAMYLCASSSGVGVYGYTFGSGTRLTVV.

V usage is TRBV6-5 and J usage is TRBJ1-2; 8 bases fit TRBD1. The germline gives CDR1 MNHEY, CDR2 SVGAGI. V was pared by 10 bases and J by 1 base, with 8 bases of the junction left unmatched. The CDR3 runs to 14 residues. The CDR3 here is CAIRSGQGNYGYTF. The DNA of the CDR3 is TGTGCCATTAGGTCAGGACAGGGTAACTATGGCTACACCTTC.

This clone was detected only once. The CDR3, as DNA: TGTGCCAGCAGCTTGTTGGGCGAGTCTAGCACAGATACGCAGTATTTT. This gives the protein CASSLLGESSTDTQYF. The chain is built from TRBV5-5 and TRBJ2-3; D unclear. Germline CDR1 is SGHKS and CDR2 is YYEKEE (reference sequence). V was pared by 1 base and J by 0 bases, with 12 bases between. This CDR3 comprises 16 residues.

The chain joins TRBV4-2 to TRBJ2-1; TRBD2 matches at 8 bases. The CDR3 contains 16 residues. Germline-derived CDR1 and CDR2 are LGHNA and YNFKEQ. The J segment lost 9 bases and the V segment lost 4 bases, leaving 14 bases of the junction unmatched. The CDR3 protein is CASSRGAGSGTVEQFF. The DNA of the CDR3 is TGTGCCAGCAGCCGGGGAGCGGGTAGCGGGACGGTTGAGCAGTTCTTC.

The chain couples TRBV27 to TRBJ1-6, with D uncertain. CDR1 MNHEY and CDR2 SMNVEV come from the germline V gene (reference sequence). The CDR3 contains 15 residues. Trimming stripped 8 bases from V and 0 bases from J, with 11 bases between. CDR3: CASGSRSSYNSPLHF. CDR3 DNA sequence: TGTGCCAGCGGCTCAAGGAGCTCCTATAATTCACCCCTCCACTTT.

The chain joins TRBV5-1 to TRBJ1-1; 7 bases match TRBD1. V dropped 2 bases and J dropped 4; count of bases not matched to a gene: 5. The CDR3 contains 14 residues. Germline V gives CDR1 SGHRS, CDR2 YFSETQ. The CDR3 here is CASSLGGLVTEAFF. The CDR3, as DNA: TGCGCCAGCAGCTTAGGGGGCTTGGTCACTGAAGCTTTCTTT.

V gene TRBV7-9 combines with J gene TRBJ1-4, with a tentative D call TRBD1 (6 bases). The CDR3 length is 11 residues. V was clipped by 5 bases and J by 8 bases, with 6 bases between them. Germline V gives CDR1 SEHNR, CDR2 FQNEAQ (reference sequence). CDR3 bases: TGTGCCAGCAGCCAGGGGGAAAAACTGTTTTTT. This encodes CASSQGEKLFF.

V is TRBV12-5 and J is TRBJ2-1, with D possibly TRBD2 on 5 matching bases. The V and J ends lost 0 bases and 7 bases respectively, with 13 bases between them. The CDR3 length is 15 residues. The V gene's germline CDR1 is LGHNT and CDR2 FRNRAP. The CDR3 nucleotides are TGTGCTAGTGGTTTGGTAATAGCCGGGGAAAATGAGCAGTTCTTC. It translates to CASGLVIAGENEQFF.

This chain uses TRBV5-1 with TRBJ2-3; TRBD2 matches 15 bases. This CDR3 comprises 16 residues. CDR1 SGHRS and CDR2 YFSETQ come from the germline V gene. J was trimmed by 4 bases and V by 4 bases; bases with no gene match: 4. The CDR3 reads CASSPRTSGGADTQYF. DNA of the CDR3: TGCGCCAGCAGCCCGCGGACTAGCGGGGGGGCAGATACGCAGTATTTT.

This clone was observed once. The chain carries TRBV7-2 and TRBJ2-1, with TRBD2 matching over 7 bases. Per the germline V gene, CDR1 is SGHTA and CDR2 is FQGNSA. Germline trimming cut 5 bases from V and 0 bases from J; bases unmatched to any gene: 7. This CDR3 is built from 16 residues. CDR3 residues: CASSPPRGVSYNEQFF. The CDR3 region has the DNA TGTGCCAGCAGCCCCCCCCGGGGGGTCTCCTACAATGAGCAGTTCTTC.

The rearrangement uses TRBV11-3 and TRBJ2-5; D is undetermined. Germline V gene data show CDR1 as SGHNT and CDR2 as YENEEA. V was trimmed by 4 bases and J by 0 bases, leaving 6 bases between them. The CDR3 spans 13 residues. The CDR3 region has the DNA TGTGCCAGCAGCTCAGGTGACCAAGAGACCCAGTACTTC. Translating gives CASSSGDQETQYF.

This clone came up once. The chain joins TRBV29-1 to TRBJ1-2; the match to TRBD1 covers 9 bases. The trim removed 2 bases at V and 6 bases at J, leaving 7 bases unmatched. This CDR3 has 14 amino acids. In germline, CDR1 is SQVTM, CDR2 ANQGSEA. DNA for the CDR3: TGCAGCGTTGAAAAGGGGACAGGGTTCGATGGCTACACCTTC. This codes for CSVEKGTGFDGYTF.

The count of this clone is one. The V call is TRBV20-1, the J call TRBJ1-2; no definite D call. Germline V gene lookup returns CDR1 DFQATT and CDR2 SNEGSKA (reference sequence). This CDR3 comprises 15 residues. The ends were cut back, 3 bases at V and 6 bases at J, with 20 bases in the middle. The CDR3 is CSASNVPAGENGYTF. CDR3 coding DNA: TGCAGTGCTAGTAACGTTCCCGCGGGTGAAAATGGCTACACCTTC.

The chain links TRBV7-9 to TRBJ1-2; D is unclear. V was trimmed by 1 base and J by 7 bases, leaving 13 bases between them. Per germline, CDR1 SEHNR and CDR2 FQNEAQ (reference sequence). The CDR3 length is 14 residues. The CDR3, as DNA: TGTGCCAGCAGCTTAGGATCAGGTGTCGGTGGCTACACCTTC. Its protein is CASSLGSGVGGYTF.

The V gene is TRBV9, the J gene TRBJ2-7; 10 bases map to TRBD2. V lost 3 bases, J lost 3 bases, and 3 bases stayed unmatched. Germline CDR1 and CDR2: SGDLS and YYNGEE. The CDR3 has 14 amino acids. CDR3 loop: CASSELAGDYEQYF. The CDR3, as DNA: TGTGCCAGCAGCGAGCTAGCGGGGGACTACGAGCAGTACTTC.

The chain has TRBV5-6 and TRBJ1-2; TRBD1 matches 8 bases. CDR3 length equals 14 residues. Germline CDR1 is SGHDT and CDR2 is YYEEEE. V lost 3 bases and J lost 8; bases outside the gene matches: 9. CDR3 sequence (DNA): TGTGCCAGCAGCTGGCAGGGGGCAGCGCTAGGCTACACCTTC. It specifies CASSWQGAALGYTF. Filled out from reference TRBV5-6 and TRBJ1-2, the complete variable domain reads DAGVTQSPTHLIKTRGQQVTLRCSPKSGHDTVSWYQQALGQGPQFIFQYYEEEERQRGNFPDRFSGHQFPNYSSELNVNALLLGDSALYLCASSWQGAALGYTFGSGTRLTVV.

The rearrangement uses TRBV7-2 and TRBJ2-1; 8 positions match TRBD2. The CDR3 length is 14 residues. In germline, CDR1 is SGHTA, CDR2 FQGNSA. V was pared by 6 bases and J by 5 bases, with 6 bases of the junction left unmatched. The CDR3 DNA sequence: TGTGCCAGCAGTCCGGGACTAGGGAACAATGAGCAGTTCTTC. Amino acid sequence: CASSPGLGNNEQFF.